This is a list of T cell receptor beta chains from one sample in a study of early T cells in non-severe SARS-CoV-2 infection. TCRdb reprocessed the 5' RACE reads with MiXCR, giving one entry per CDR3 protein. The table has approximately 37,000 distinct CDR3 sequences, approximately 5.9% seen once. Specimen: whole blood, collected at baseline. These TCRs come from an adult who was a healthcare worker with PCR-confirmed SARS-CoV-2 infection or an uninfected control (not recorded which). The CDR3 runs from the conserved cysteine through the conserved F or W. Fields, in order: J gene, V gene, D gene, clone size, CDR3 protein, CDR3 DNA. D genes are given only for firm matches. The size field is filled for only some rows; it gives once, few, many or a size class.

>TRBJ2-3|TRBV10-1|-|many
CASSSGPGSVWGTDTQYF
TGCGCCAGCAGTTCGGGACCGGGTAGTGTTTGGGGCACAGATACGCAGTATTTT
>TRBJ2-1|TRBV29-1|TRBD2|many
CSVVVAGNEQFF
TGCAGCGTTGTGGTAGCGGGCAATGAGCAGTTCTTC
>TRBJ1-6|TRBV12-3/TRBV12-4|-|many
CASSLPLAGVGNSPLHF
TGTGCCAGCAGTTTACCCCTAGCAGGGGTGGGTAATTCACCCCTCCACTTT
>TRBJ2-1|TRBV24-1|TRBD1|few
CATSDGTGGIYNEQFF
TGTGCCACCAGTGATGGTACAGGGGGTATCTACAATGAGCAGTTCTTC
>TRBJ2-3|TRBV7-6|-|few
CASSLGHTDTQYF
TGTGCCAGCAGCTTAGGCCACACAGATACGCAGTATTTT
>TRBJ1-1|TRBV11-2|TRBD1|many
CASSLFALGYPGQGSAEAFF
TGTGCCAGCAGCTTATTTGCCCTAGGATACCCGGGACAGGGGTCGGCTGAAGCTTTCTTT
>TRBJ2-5|TRBV10-3|TRBD2|few
CAICAGGRQETQYF
TGTGCCATCTGTGCGGGAGGGCGTCAAGAGACCCAGTACTTC
>TRBJ2-1|TRBV3-1|TRBD1|-
CASSAPGQGPLSSYNEQFF
TGTGCCAGCAGCGCACCGGGACAGGGGCCCCTAAGCTCCTACAATGAGCAGTTCTTC
>TRBJ2-1|TRBV10-3|TRBD1|-
CAISEPGTGRGEQFF
TGTGCCATCAGTGAGCCCGGGACAGGGAGGGGTGAGCAGTTCTTC
>TRBJ1-1|TRBV6-6|-|few
CASSYTGDTEAFF
TGTGCCAGCAGTTATACGGGGGACACTGAAGCTTTCTTT
>TRBJ1-5|TRBV20-1|TRBD1|-
CSAKWTGENQPQHF
TGCAGTGCAAAATGGACAGGGGAGAATCAGCCCCAGCATTTT
>TRBJ2-1|TRBV4-3|TRBD2|many
CASSQTLAGAVSYNEQFF
TGCGCCAGCAGCCAGACCCTAGCGGGAGCCGTTTCCTACAATGAGCAGTTCTTC
>TRBJ1-1|TRBV29-1|-|medium-sized
CSVEGGGTEAFF
TGCAGCGTTGAAGGAGGTGGCACTGAAGCTTTCTTT
>TRBJ1-1|TRBV29-1|-|many
CSVEETLEAFF
TGCAGCGTTGAAGAGACATTGGAAGCTTTCTTT
>TRBJ2-1|TRBV12-3/TRBV12-4|TRBD2|many
CASSFVMTSGSSYNEQFF
TGTGCCAGCAGTTTTGTTATGACTAGCGGGAGTAGTTACAATGAGCAGTTCTTC
>TRBJ2-3|TRBV7-9|TRBD2|many
CASSPRLAGGPDTQYF
TGTGCCAGCAGCCCGCGACTAGCGGGAGGACCAGATACGCAGTATTTT